The entry below gives a single TCR beta chain sequence along with its context. The antigen remains undetermined. These data come from a study of CXCR3-negative and CXCR3-positive naive CD8 T cells. CDR1 is DFQATT, CDR2 SNEGSKA, per germline (reference sequence). The CDR3 loop spans 15 amino acids. UMI-labeled 5' RACE TRB cDNA libraries were prepared from the cells. Each CDR3 protein gets one entry in TCRdb, which reprocessed the 5' RACE reads and gives no DNA. The sample's table shows over 150,000 distinct CDR3 sequences. A CD45RO-CCR7+CD27+CD95- phenotype identified naive CD8+ T cells. Overall study findings and caveats: The study found more hydrophobic TRB CDR3s in CXCR3-positive naive cells than in CXCR3-negative naive cells.

The sequence was collected from a human donor in good health. Some clones in this sample may be carry-over from other donors' samples. The chain recombines TRBV20-1 with TRBJ1-5; TCRdb indicates TRBD1, and absent DNA this call remains unverified. Sequenced input: naive CXCR3+ CD8+ T cells from blood. Regarding subset: CD45RO-CCR7+CD27+CD95- naive CD8+ T cells expressing CXCR3 (TNR3+). The CDR3 loop is CSAGDRAYSNQPQHF.